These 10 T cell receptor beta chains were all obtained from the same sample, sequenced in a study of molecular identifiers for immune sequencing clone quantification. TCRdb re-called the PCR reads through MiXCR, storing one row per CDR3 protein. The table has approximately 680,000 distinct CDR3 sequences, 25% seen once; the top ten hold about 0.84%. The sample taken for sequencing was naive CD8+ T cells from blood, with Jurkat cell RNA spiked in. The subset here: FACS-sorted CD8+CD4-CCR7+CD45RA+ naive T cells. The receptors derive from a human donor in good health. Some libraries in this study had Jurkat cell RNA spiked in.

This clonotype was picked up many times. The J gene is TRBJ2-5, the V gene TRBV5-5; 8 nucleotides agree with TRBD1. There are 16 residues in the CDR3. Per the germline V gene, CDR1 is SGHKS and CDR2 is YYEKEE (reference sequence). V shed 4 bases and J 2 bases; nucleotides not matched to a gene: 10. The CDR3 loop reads CASSLGQGALQETQYF. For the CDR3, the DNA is TGTGCCAGCAGCCTCGGGCAGGGGGCTTTACAAGAGACCCAGTACTTC.

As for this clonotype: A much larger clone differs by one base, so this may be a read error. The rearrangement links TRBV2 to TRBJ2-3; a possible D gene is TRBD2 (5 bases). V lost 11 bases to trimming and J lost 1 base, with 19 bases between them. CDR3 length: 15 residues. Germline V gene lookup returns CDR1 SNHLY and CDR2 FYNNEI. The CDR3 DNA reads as TGTGCCGGCATTAAAGGGAGTTATGGCACAGATACGCAGTATTTT. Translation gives CAGIKGSYGTDTQYF.

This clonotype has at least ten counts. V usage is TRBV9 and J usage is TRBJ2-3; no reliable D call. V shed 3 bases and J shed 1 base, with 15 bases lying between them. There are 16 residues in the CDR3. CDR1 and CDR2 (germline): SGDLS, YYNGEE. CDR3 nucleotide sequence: TGTGCCAGCAGCGCCACACCCGGGTCCGGCACAGATACGCAGTATTTT. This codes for CASSATPGSGTDTQYF.

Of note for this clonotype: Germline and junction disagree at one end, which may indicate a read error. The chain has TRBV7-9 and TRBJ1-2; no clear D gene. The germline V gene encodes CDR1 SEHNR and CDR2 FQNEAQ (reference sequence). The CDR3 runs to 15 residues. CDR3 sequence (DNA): TGTGCCAGCAACTCACAACGCCTGGCCCTCGATGGCTGCACCTTC. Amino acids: CASNSQRLALDGCTF.

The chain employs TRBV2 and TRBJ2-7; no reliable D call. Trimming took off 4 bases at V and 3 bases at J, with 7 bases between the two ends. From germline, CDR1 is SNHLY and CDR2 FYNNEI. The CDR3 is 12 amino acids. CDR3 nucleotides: TGTGCCAGCAGTGTCGTGTTCTACGAGCAGTACTTC. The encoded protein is CASSVVFYEQYF. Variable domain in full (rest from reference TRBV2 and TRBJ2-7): EPEVTQTPSHQVTQMGQEVILRCVPISNHLYFYWYRQILGQKVEFLVSFYNNEISEKSEIFDDQFSVERPDGSNFTLKIRSTKLEDSAMYFCASSVVFYEQYFGPGTRLTVT.

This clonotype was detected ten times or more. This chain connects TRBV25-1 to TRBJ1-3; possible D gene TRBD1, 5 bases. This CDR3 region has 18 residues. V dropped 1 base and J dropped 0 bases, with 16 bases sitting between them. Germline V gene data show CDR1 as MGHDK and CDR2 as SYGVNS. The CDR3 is CASSELLLGPTSGNTIYF. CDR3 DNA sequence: TGTGCCAGCAGTGAATTATTGTTGGGGCCGACCTCTGGAAACACCATATATTTT.

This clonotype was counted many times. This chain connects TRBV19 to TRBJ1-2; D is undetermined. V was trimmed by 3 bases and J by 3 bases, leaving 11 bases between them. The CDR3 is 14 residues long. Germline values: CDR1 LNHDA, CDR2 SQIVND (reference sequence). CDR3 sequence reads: CASSIGPADYGYTF. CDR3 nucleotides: TGTGCCAGTAGTATTGGGCCAGCGGACTATGGCTACACCTTC.

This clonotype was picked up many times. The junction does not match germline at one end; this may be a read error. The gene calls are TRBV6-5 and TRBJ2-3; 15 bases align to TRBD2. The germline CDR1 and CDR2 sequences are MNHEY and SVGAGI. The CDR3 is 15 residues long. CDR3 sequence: CASSPTGLAGGTLDF. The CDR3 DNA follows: TGTGCCAGCAGTCCGACGGGACTAGCGGGAGGTACCTTGGATTTT.

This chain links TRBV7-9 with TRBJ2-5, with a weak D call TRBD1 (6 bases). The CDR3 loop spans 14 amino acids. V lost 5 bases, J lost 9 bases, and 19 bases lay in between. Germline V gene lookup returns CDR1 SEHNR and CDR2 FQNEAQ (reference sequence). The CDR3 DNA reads TGTGCCAGCAGCACATCCTGGGGGCAAGCGCCCCAGTACTTC. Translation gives CASSTSWGQAPQYF.

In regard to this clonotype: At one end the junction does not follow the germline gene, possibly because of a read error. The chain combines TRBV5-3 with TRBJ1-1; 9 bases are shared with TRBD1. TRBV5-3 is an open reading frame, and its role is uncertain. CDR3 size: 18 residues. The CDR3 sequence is CASSFLIDRGERDTEAFF. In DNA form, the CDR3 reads TGTGCCAGCAGCTTTCTAATTGACAGGGGGGAAAGGGACACTGAAGCTTTCTTT.